A single sample is the source of the 32 T cell receptor beta chains below, sequenced in a study of T-cell reconstitution after alpha-beta-depleted transplantation in children. Library preparation (for TCRbeta) was performed with unique molecular identifiers. TCRdb reanalysed the PCR reads using MiXCR and keeps one entry per CDR3 protein. Seen here are roughly 66,000 distinct CDR3 sequences, roughly 4.5% observed once, and the top ten hold over 15%. Sequences were derived from PBMCs, mostly from graft donor cells, sampled 180 days after TCRalphabeta/CD19-depleted stem cell transplant. These TCRs come from a boy less than two years old who had a stem cell transplant for acute myeloid leukemia, so the T cells may come from the graft donor.

This clonotype has ten or more counts. This chain links TRBV12-3 or TRBV12-4 with TRBJ2-7; D tentatively reads TRBD1 or TRBD2 (5 bases each). V dropped 6 bases and J dropped 7 bases, with 10 bases sitting between them. The CDR3 consists of 11 residues. CDR3 nucleotides: TGTGCCAGCAGCTCGGGGCGGGAGCAGTACTTC. Its protein product is CASSSGREQYF.

In this sample, this clonotype turned up many times. The chain recombines TRBV2 with TRBJ2-3, with a tentative D call TRBD1 (6 bases). The CDR3 extends over 13 amino acids. Germline V lookup: CDR1 SNHLY, CDR2 FYNNEI. Trimming took off 6 bases at V and 3 bases at J, with 10 bases between the two ends. This CDR3 reads CASRQGRTDTQYF. The CDR3 DNA is TGTGCCAGCAGACAGGGTAGAACAGATACGCAGTATTTT.

This clonotype was observed at least ten times. This chain links TRBV12-3 or TRBV12-4 with TRBJ1-5; 7 bases match TRBD1. The CDR3 totals 18 residues. V dropped 5 bases and J dropped 3; count of bases not matched to a gene: 16. The CDR3 spells CASSPSKTGRVFNQPQHF. The DNA of the CDR3 is TGTGCCAGCAGTCCCAGCAAGACAGGGCGGGTCTTCAATCAGCCCCAGCATTTT.

This clonotype was found many times. The chain joins TRBV20-1 to TRBJ1-6, with D perhaps matching TRBD1 (6 bases). The germline V gene encodes CDR1 DFQATT and CDR2 SNEGSKA (reference sequence). Trimming left V 3 bases short and J 6 bases short, with 12 bases between. The CDR3 runs to 14 residues. The DNA of the CDR3 is TGCAGTGCTAGCTTCCTACAGGGTAATTCACCCCTCCACTTT. Its translation is CSASFLQGNSPLHF.

The table lists this clonotype with many counts. J is TRBJ2-7 and V is TRBV18, with a possible D match to TRBD2 (5 bases). This CDR3 has 14 residues. CDR1 is KGHSH and CDR2 is LQKENI in the germline V gene. The V and J ends lost 1 base and 6 bases respectively, with 13 bases between them. CDR3 DNA: TGTGCCAGCTCACCACGAGAGGGTTTCGGCGAGCAGTACGTC. Protein: CASSPREGFGEQYV.

Of note for this clonotype: Germline and junction disagree at one end, which may indicate a read error. The chain joins TRBV4-2 to TRBJ2-1, with D unclear. There are 13 residues in the CDR3. Germline V gene lookup returns CDR1 LGHNA and CDR2 YNFKEQ. This chain's CDR3 is CASSPGPYSEQFF. The CDR3 DNA reads TGTGCCAGCAGCCCAGGCCCCTACAGTGAGCAGTTCTTC.

This clonotype was seen repeatedly, ten times or more. The V gene is TRBV7-2, the J gene TRBJ1-4; 7 nucleotides match TRBD1. V was pared by 3 bases and J by 7 bases, with 14 bases of the junction left unmatched. Germline V CDR1 and CDR2: SGHTA, FQGNSA. The CDR3 spans 17 residues. CDR3 in amino acids: CASSFVKDRVGSEKLFF. The CDR3 DNA follows: TGTGCCAGCAGCTTCGTAAAAGACAGGGTTGGGAGTGAAAAACTGTTTTTT.

The sample holds many counts of this clonotype. This chain uses TRBV12-3 or TRBV12-4 with TRBJ2-7, with D perhaps assigned TRBD1 or TRBD2 (5 bases each). The CDR3 covers 14 residues. Trimming stripped 11 bases from V and 2 bases from J, with 19 bases between. CDR3 residues: CAVLRDRYPYEQYF. For the CDR3, the DNA is TGTGCCGTTCTCCGGGACCGCTACCCCTACGAGCAGTACTTC.

This clonotype appeared many times. The chain carries TRBV10-3 and TRBJ1-5; no clear D. Germline CDR1 and CDR2: ENHRY and SYGVKD. Trimming removed 10 bases at V and 5 bases at J, with 21 bases between. CDR3 size: 15 residues. This chain's CDR3 is CATDNRSWPDQPQHF. In DNA form, the CDR3 reads TGTGCCACCGATAACCGGTCGTGGCCGGATCAGCCCCAGCATTTT.

This clonotype was recorded many times. V usage is TRBV6-2 or TRBV6-3 and J usage is TRBJ2-4; 7 bases map to TRBD1. This CDR3 has 16 residues. V shed 2 bases, J shed 0 bases, and the junction held 4 bases outside the gene matches. Germline assignment: CDR1 MNHEY and CDR2 SVGEGT. The CDR3 loop is CASSYEGALAKNIQYF. The CDR3 DNA follows: TGTGCCAGCAGTTACGAGGGGGCACTAGCCAAAAACATTCAGTACTTC.

Ten or more counts support this clonotype. The rearrangement uses TRBV12-3 or TRBV12-4 and TRBJ1-3; no definite D call. The CDR3 contains 15 residues. V dropped 0 bases and J dropped 0 bases, with 6 bases sitting between them. CDR3 sequence (DNA): TGTGCCAGCAGTTTAGCTATTTACTCTGGAAACACCATATATTTT. Translating it yields CASSLAIYSGNTIYF.

There are many counts of this clonotype. This chain uses TRBV29-1 with TRBJ2-1, with D perhaps matching TRBD1 (6 bases). V lost 5 bases and J lost 6, with 11 bases in between. The CDR3 totals 12 residues. CDR1 SQVTM and CDR2 ANQGSEA come from the germline V gene. The CDR3 DNA follows: TGCAGCGTTTACAGGGTTGGCAATGAGCAGTTCTTC. Translated: CSVYRVGNEQFF.

In its sample, this clonotype was seen many times. The chain couples TRBV20-1 to TRBJ1-6, with 8 bases fitting TRBD1. The germline V gene encodes CDR1 DFQATT and CDR2 SNEGSKA (reference sequence). The CDR3 sequence is 13 residues long. After removal of 5 bases from V and 8 bases from J, the junction contained 5 bases not matched to a gene. The CDR3 coding sequence is TGCAGTGCTTCCGGACAGGGCGATTCACCCCTCCACTTT. It encodes CSASGQGDSPLHF.

Many counts were recorded for this clonotype. The rearrangement uses TRBV12-3 or TRBV12-4 and TRBJ1-6, with TRBD1 matching over 8 bases. J gave up 7 bases and V 6 bases, and 5 bases lay outside the gene matches. The length of the CDR3 is 14 residues. The CDR3 DNA follows: TGTGCCAGCAGCCCGGGGACAGGAAATTCACCCCTCCACTTT. Translated: CASSPGTGNSPLHF.

This clonotype showed up many times. This chain joins TRBV11-3 and TRBJ2-1; D is ambiguous. The CDR3 contains 15 residues. V lost 0 bases and J lost 5, with 11 bases in between. Per the germline V gene, CDR1 is SGHNT and CDR2 is YENEEA. The CDR3 bases are TGTGCCAGCAGCTTAGATTTCCAGGCCCACAATGAGCAGTTCTTC. It codes for CASSLDFQAHNEQFF.

In this sample, this clonotype turned up many times. The rearrangement uses TRBV27 and TRBJ1-1; maybe TRBD1 (5 bases). Per germline, CDR1 MNHEY and CDR2 SMNVEV (reference sequence). The CDR3 has 16 residues. The V end was cut by 5 bases, the J end by 3 bases, with 19 bases between. The CDR3 DNA is TGTGCCAGCAGTCCACTCCCCCAGGGTCCGTACACTGAAGCTTTCTTT. It encodes CASSPLPQGPYTEAFF.

This clonotype was counted at least ten times. The chain has TRBV11-2 and TRBJ1-3; weak D call: TRBD1 (5 bases). Looked up from germline, CDR1 is SGHAT and CDR2 is FQNNGV. There are 16 residues in the CDR3. V lost 4 bases, J lost 1 base, and 14 bases lay in between. The CDR3 spells CASSSLSGGSGNTIYF. CDR3 in DNA: TGTGCCAGCAGCTCCCTCTCGGGGGGGTCTGGAAACACCATATATTTT.

The sample holds many counts of this clonotype. The gene calls are TRBV20-1 and TRBJ1-1; D is unresolved. The CDR3 length is 12 residues. The V gene's germline CDR1 is DFQATT and CDR2 SNEGSKA (reference sequence). Trimming stripped 1 base from V and 1 base from J, with 4 bases between. The chain's CDR3 is CSARAPNTEAFF. DNA for the CDR3: TGCAGTGCTAGAGCCCCGAACACTGAAGCTTTCTTT.

This clonotype has a count of ten or more. The chain couples TRBV10-3 to TRBJ2-7, with no clear D. Germline V gene sequence: CDR1 ENHRY, CDR2 SYGVKD. V was trimmed by 4 bases and J by 3 bases, leaving 10 bases between them. The CDR3 is 13 amino acids. The DNA for the CDR3 is TGTGCCATCAGTGTTGTTCAAAACTACGAGCAGTACTTC. As protein: CAISVVQNYEQYF.

This clonotype was found many times. The V and J genes are TRBV18 and TRBJ1-5, with TRBD1 matching over 11 bases. CDR1 and CDR2 (germline): KGHSH, LQKENI. V gave up 6 bases and J gave up 0 bases; unmatched junction bases: 10. The CDR3 runs to 18 residues. The CDR3: CASSRDRGNIYSNQPQHF. The CDR3 DNA sequence: TGTGCCAGCTCTCGGGACAGGGGGAATATATATAGCAATCAGCCCCAGCATTTT.

This clonotype was seen ten or more times. This chain uses TRBV7-7 with TRBJ2-1, with D maybe TRBD1 (7 bases). Trimming removed 1 base at V and 6 bases at J, with 16 bases between. Germline V gene lookup returns CDR1 SSHAT and CDR2 FNYEAQ (reference sequence). This CDR3 has 16 amino acids. DNA for the CDR3: TGTGCCAGCAGCTTAGGCGGGCAGGGGGGCAGCAATGAGCAGTTCTTC. It is translated as CASSLGGQGGSNEQFF.

This clonotype was detected only once. The CDR3 nucleotides are TGTGCCTTCAGTTTGACTAGCGGGGGGGTAAAAACTAATGAGCAGTTCTTC. Its translation: CAFSLTSGGVKTNEQFF. This chain connects TRBV12-3 or TRBV12-4 to TRBJ2-1; 14 bases align to TRBD2. V lost 11 bases, J lost 7 bases, and 16 bases stayed unmatched. The CDR3 totals 17 residues.

This clonotype was counted many times. The J gene is TRBJ2-5, the V gene TRBV5-1, with D possibly TRBD2 on 5 matching bases. In germline, CDR1 is SGHRS, CDR2 YFSETQ. The V end lost 4 bases, the J end lost 0 bases, and 13 bases lay between the germline ends. The CDR3 totals 15 residues. CDR3 sequence: CASSPLGLDQETQYF. In DNA, the CDR3 is TGCGCCAGCAGCCCCTTAGGACTCGACCAAGAGACCCAGTACTTC.

This clonotype has a count of ten or more. The chain employs TRBV14 and TRBJ2-2; a weak D match, TRBD1 (5 bases). V was pared by 1 base and J by 1 base, with 7 bases between. The germline V gene encodes CDR1 SGHDN and CDR2 FVKESK. This CDR3 has 15 residues. CDR3 DNA: TGTGCCAGCAGCCAAGTAAGGGGGAACACCGGGGAGCTGTTTTTT. Translated: CASSQVRGNTGELFF.

This clonotype came up many times. The rearrangement uses TRBV10-3 and TRBJ2-3; 11 nucleotides line up with TRBD2. Germline assignment: CDR1 ENHRY and CDR2 SYGVKD. CDR3 length equals 19 residues. V dropped 2 bases and J dropped 0; count of bases not matched to a gene: 10. The CDR3 protein is CAISEPGLAESGSTDTQYF. DNA for the CDR3: TGTGCCATCAGTGAGCCGGGACTAGCGGAGTCGGGTAGCACAGATACGCAGTATTTT.

This clonotype came up many times. The chain links TRBV5-1 to TRBJ2-1; weak D call: TRBD2 (5 bases). The CDR3 loop spans 16 amino acids. Germline lookup yields CDR1 SGHRS and CDR2 YFSETQ. Trimming took off 1 base at V and 7 bases at J, with 18 bases between the two ends. The CDR3: CASSLPRGLRENEQFF. The CDR3 DNA reads as TGCGCCAGCAGCTTGCCCAGAGGGCTACGTGAGAATGAGCAGTTCTTC.

This clonotype has at least ten counts. The chain carries TRBV11-2 and TRBJ2-1, with TRBD2 as a possible D gene (6 bases). Germline values: CDR1 SGHAT, CDR2 FQNNGV. Between the trimmed V and J ends, which lost 5 bases and 16 bases, there was a span of 18 bases. CDR3 length: 12 amino acids. The CDR3 protein is CASSTYRDFSFF. In DNA form, the CDR3 reads TGTGCCAGCAGCACCTACCGGGACTTCTCATTCTTC.

Ten or more counts support this clonotype. CDR3 DNA: TGTGCCAGCAGCCGAGCGGGACAGTCTCTCGATACGCAGTATTTT. It codes for CASSRAGQSLDTQYF. The chain joins TRBV7-9 to TRBJ2-3; D assignment may be TRBD1 or TRBD2 (7 bases each). CDR1 is SEHNR and CDR2 is FQNEAQ in the germline V gene (reference sequence). The V gene lost 5 bases and the J gene lost 6 bases, with 18 bases spanning the gap. The CDR3 covers 15 residues. Full variable domain (remainder filled in from reference TRBV7-9 and TRBJ2-3): DTGVSQNPRHKITKRGQNVTFRCDPISEHNRLYWYRQTLGQGPEFLTYFQNEAQLEKSRLLSDRFSAERPKGSFSTLEIQRTEQGDSAMYLCASSRAGQSLDTQYFGPGTRLTVL.

At least ten counts were recorded for this clonotype. The chain uses TRBV11-2 and TRBJ2-3; 7 bases are a match to TRBD1. CDR1 SGHAT and CDR2 FQNNGV come from the germline V gene. CDR3 size: 17 residues. Germline trimming cut 1 base from V and 3 bases from J; bases unmatched to any gene: 10. The DNA of the CDR3 is TGTGCCAGCAGCTTAGGAGTATTAAGGGGGCTGACAGATACGCAGTATTTT. Translated: CASSLGVLRGLTDTQYF.

There are many counts of this clonotype. The CDR3 sequence is CAWSQGQIGTDTQYF. The CDR3 DNA is TGTGCCTGGAGCCAGGGACAGATTGGCACAGATACGCAGTATTTT. V and J are TRBV30 and TRBJ2-3; 7 nucleotides agree with TRBD1. J was trimmed by 1 base and V by 3 bases; bases with no gene match: 7. Germline CDR1 is GTSNPN and CDR2 is SVGIG (reference sequence). The CDR3 loop spans 15 amino acids.

This clonotype was seen many times. This chain connects TRBV6-5 to TRBJ2-2, with D unresolved. Trimming took off 2 bases at V and 7 bases at J, with 11 bases between the two ends. Germline lookup yields CDR1 MNHEY and CDR2 SVGAGI. The CDR3 sequence is 14 residues long. The CDR3 sequence: CASSYDLLGGELFF. The CDR3 DNA reads as TGTGCCAGCAGTTACGATCTGCTGGGCGGGGAGCTGTTTTTT.

In this sample, this clonotype turned up many times. V usage is TRBV4-1 and J usage is TRBJ1-4; 9 bases are a match to TRBD1. From germline, CDR1 is MGHRA and CDR2 YSYEKL. The CDR3 spans 14 residues. Trimming at V came to 4 bases and at J to 5 bases, leaving 2 bases not matched to a gene. CDR3 in amino acids: CASSLTGGNEKLFF. CDR3 nucleotide sequence: TGCGCCAGCAGCCTTACAGGGGGCAATGAAAAACTGTTTTTT.